Listed here are 28 T cell receptor beta chains from one sample, sequenced in a study of blood T cell repertoires in COVID-19. The table came from immunoSEQ multiplex PCR; TCRdb's copy has only in-frame clones and leaves some out. The profile covers 13,000 to 15,000 clones, with about four fifths appearing a single time and around a quarter taken by the ten largest. Sequenced input: peripheral blood. These receptor sequences come from a woman in her fifties or sixties with acute or convalescent COVID-19.

This sequence joins TRBV11-2 and TRBJ2-7, with 7 bases aligning to TRBD1. CDR3 length equals 15 residues. The trim removed 6 bases at V and 2 bases at J, leaving 10 bases unmatched. Germline lookup yields CDR1 SGHAT and CDR2 FQNNGV. The CDR3 DNA is TGTGCCAGCAGGTCTCCCGGGACAGTTACCTACGAGCAGTACTTC. Translated: CASRSPGTVTYEQYF. The variable domain in full, with the rest retrieved from reference TRBV11-2 and TRBJ2-7, is EAGVAQSPRYKIIEKRQSVAFWCNPISGHATLYWYQQILGQGPKLLIQFQNNGVVDDSQLPKDRFSAERLKGVDSTLKIQPAKLEDSAVYLCASRSPGTVTYEQYFGPGTRLTVT.

The J gene is TRBJ2-5, the V gene TRBV5-1; TRBD2 might be the D (6 bases). Germline CDR1 SGHRS, CDR2 YFSETQ. This CDR3 region has 19 residues. V was shortened by 0 bases and J by 4 bases, with 25 bases between the two germline ends. As DNA, the CDR3 is TGCGCCAGCAGCTTGGGGTCCAAGGGGCTGCGCGGAGCGGGAGAGACCCAGTACTTC. It yields the protein CASSLGSKGLRGAGETQYF.

The CDR3 DNA is TGTGCCAGCACCGCACCTTCAGGGGGCGTGAATACCGGGGAGCTGTTTTTT. This sequence encodes CASTAPSGGVNTGELFF. This sequence joins TRBV7-9 and TRBJ2-2; 8 nucleotides match TRBD1. Germline CDR1 SEHNR, CDR2 FQNEAQ (reference sequence). The CDR3 consists of 17 residues. The trim removed 7 bases at V and 5 bases at J, leaving 15 bases unmatched. The complete variable domain, with remaining parts taken from reference TRBV7-9 and TRBJ2-2, reads DTGVSQNPRHKITKRGQNVTFRCDPISEHNRLYWYRQTLGQGPEFLTYFQNEAQLEKSRLLSDRFSAERPKGSFSTLEIQRTEQGDSAMYLCASTAPSGGVNTGELFFGEGSRLTVL.

The CDR3: CASSEDGTFSYEQYF. The DNA of the CDR3 is TGTGCCAGCAGTGAGGACGGGACTTTCTCCTACGAGCAGTACTTC. The genes are TRBV2 and TRBJ2-7; perhaps TRBD2 as D (6 bases). Trimming took off 3 bases at V and 0 bases at J, with 12 bases between the two ends. Germline V gene sequence: CDR1 SNHLY, CDR2 FYNNEI. The CDR3 length is 15 residues.

The chain is built from TRBV5-1 and TRBJ2-7; 8 positions agree with TRBD2. CDR3 length equals 13 residues. Trimming took 4 bases from V and 3 from J; bases not matched to a gene: 3. CDR1 is SGHRS and CDR2 is YFSETQ in the germline V gene. The CDR3 spells CASSPAGVYEQYF. The CDR3 DNA reads as TGCGCCAGCAGCCCAGCGGGAGTCTACGAGCAGTACTTC.

This clone was counted once. This chain connects TRBV7-2 to TRBJ2-7, with unresolved D. The V end lost 1 base, the J end lost 1 base, and 11 bases lay between the germline ends. Germline lookup yields CDR1 SGHTA and CDR2 FQGNSA. The CDR3 is made up of 15 amino acids. The CDR3 protein is CASSLDAAVSYEQYF. For the CDR3, the DNA is TGTGCCAGCAGCTTAGATGCGGCGGTGTCCTACGAGCAGTACTTC.

The chain joins TRBV3-1 (or the pseudogene TRBV3-2) to TRBJ1-3, with D tentatively TRBD1 (5 bases). Trimming removed 0 bases from V and 1 base from J, with 10 bases in between. In germline, CDR1 is LGHDT, CDR2 YNNKEL (reference sequence). The CDR3 extends over 16 amino acids. Written as DNA, the CDR3 is TGTGCCAGCAGCCAAGAACCCCCAGGGTCTGGAAACACCATATATTTT. Translating it yields CASSQEPPGSGNTIYF.

J is TRBJ1-3 and V is TRBV7-9; the D is unclear. Between the trimmed V and J ends, which lost 4 bases and 4 bases, there was a span of 11 bases. Germline V CDR1 and CDR2: SEHNR, FQNEAQ (reference sequence). The CDR3 length is 14 residues. CDR3 amino acids: CASSSSGWGNTIYF. The DNA for the CDR3 is TGTGCCAGCAGCTCATCGGGATGGGGAAACACCATATATTTT.

CDR3 in DNA: TGTGCCAGCAGTTCAGTGGACAGGGTCTCTTCGGTGGGGGGCTACACCTTC. Amino acids: CASSSVDRVSSVGGYTF. V is TRBV28 and J is TRBJ1-2, with TRBD1 matching over 8 bases. CDR3 length equals 17 residues. Unmatched junction bases numbered 18, after V lost 4 bases and J lost 8 bases. CDR1 and CDR2 from the germline V gene are MDHEN and SYDVKM.

The chain is built from TRBV5-1 and TRBJ2-1; D possibly corresponds to TRBD1 (5 bases). Germline CDR1 is SGHRS and CDR2 is YFSETQ. The CDR3 has 14 residues. V lost 5 bases to trimming and J lost 7 bases, with 16 bases between them. The DNA for the CDR3 is TGCGCCAGCAGTCGGCAAATGACAGCAAATGAGCAGTTCTTC. The encoded protein is CASSRQMTANEQFF.

In its sample, this clone was seen a few times. The chain carries TRBV5-1 and TRBJ2-7; TRBD1 is a possible D gene (5 bases). This CDR3 contains 12 residues. Trimming pared 4 bases from V and 6 bases from J, leaving 11 bases between. Germline V gene sequence: CDR1 SGHRS, CDR2 YFSETQ. For the CDR3, the DNA is TGCGCCAGCAGCCGCCAGGGTGGCGAGCAGTACTTC. This translates into CASSRQGGEQYF.

V is TRBV9 and J is TRBJ2-7; the match to TRBD2 covers 12 bases. Looked up from germline, CDR1 is SGDLS and CDR2 is YYNGEE. V shed 4 bases and J 7 bases; nucleotides not matched to a gene: 12. The CDR3 runs 16 residues. The CDR3 DNA sequence: TGTGCCAGCAGCCCCCTGCTAGCGGGAGGGCCGCGGGAGCAGTACTTC. Translating gives CASSPLLAGGPREQYF. Together with reference TRBV9 and TRBJ2-7, the CDR3 gives the full variable domain: DSGVTQTPKHLITATGQRVTLRCSPRSGDLSVYWYQQSLDQGLQFLIQYYNGEERAKGNILERFSAQQFPDLHSELNLSSLELGDSALYFCASSPLLAGGPREQYFGPGTRLTVT.

The rearrangement links TRBV19 to TRBJ2-3; D is perhaps TRBD1 (5 bases). The V and J ends lost 11 bases and 2 bases respectively, with 17 bases between them. In germline, CDR1 is LNHDA, CDR2 SQIVND (reference sequence). The CDR3 totals 14 residues. The CDR3 nucleotides read TGTGCCTCCCAGTTGCAGGGAAACACAGATACGCAGTATTTT. The encoded protein is CASQLQGNTDTQYF.

This clone was seen just once. This chain links TRBV9 with TRBJ2-7; maybe TRBD2 (5 bases). The CDR3 is 15 amino acids. From germline, CDR1 is SGDLS and CDR2 YYNGEE. Deletions cut 0 bases from V and 6 bases from J, with 16 bases between. This CDR3 is CASSVEGRRSGEQYF. In DNA, the CDR3 is TGTGCCAGCAGCGTAGAGGGCAGGAGGTCGGGCGAGCAGTACTTC.

This sequence joins TRBV6-1 and TRBJ2-7; weak D call: TRBD1 (5 bases). The germline V gene encodes CDR1 MNHNS and CDR2 SASEGT. The V end was cut by 0 bases, the J end by 0 bases, with 18 bases between. This CDR3 is built from 18 residues. The CDR3 sequence is CASSEASRSGIFSYEQYF. The DNA of the CDR3 is TGTGCCAGCAGTGAAGCAAGTCGATCAGGGATTTTCTCCTACGAGCAGTACTTC.

The rearrangement links TRBV24-1 to TRBJ2-2; D is possibly TRBD1 (6 bases). The germline V gene has CDR1 KGHDR and CDR2 SFDVKD. Trimming removed 4 bases at V and 6 bases at J, with 14 bases between. The CDR3 has 15 residues. The chain's CDR3 is CATSDLQGAAGELFF. Written as DNA, the CDR3 is TGTGCCACCAGTGACCTACAGGGAGCGGCCGGGGAGCTGTTTTTT.

This clone was seen only a few times. The chain couples TRBV15 to TRBJ1-5, with 9 bases lining up with TRBD1. CDR1 is LNHNV, CDR2 YYDKDF, per germline (reference sequence). V dropped 0 bases and J dropped 7; count of bases not matched to a gene: 10. The CDR3 contains 17 residues. The CDR3: CATSREVPGQGRQPQHF. The DNA for the CDR3 is TGTGCCACCAGCAGAGAAGTACCGGGACAGGGACGACAGCCCCAGCATTTT.

CDR3 DNA: TGTGCCAGCAGTCCGGCCGGGCTAGCGAGAAACAATGAGCAGTTCTTC. Translating gives CASSPAGLARNNEQFF. The chain links TRBV6-6 to TRBJ2-1, with D tentatively TRBD2 (6 bases). With 5 bases removed from V and 5 bases from J, the gap between germline ends came to 19 bases. Germline assignment: CDR1 MNHNY and CDR2 SVGAGI (reference sequence). The CDR3 covers 16 residues.

This clone has a single count. The chain links TRBV6-5 to TRBJ2-7; TRBD1 matches 9 bases. CDR1 is MNHEY, CDR2 SVGAGI, per germline. With 2 bases clipped from V and 5 bases from J, the junction kept 7 bases outside the gene matches. The CDR3 spans 15 residues. The CDR3 region is CASSYRTGAIHEQYF. The CDR3 DNA is TGTGCCAGCAGTTACAGGACAGGGGCCATACACGAGCAGTACTTC.

The gene calls are TRBV6-6 and TRBJ2-3, with D possibly TRBD2 on 5 matching bases. Germline V gene sequence: CDR1 MNHNY, CDR2 SVGAGI (reference sequence). The CDR3 contains 11 residues. With 8 bases removed from V and 6 bases from J, the gap between germline ends came to 9 bases. The chain's CDR3 is CASLSGDTQYF. For the CDR3, the DNA is TGTGCCAGCCTCTCGGGGGATACGCAGTATTTT.

The chain recombines TRBV24-1 with TRBJ2-1; a possible D gene is TRBD2 (5 bases). The ends were cut back, 3 bases at V and 6 bases at J, with 14 bases in the middle. CDR3 length: 15 amino acids. Germline V CDR1 and CDR2: KGHDR, SFDVKD. The CDR3 coding sequence is TGTGCCACCAGTGATCCAGGTTTCCGGGGCAATGAGCAGTTCTTC. As protein: CATSDPGFRGNEQFF.

This clone was picked up a small number of times. J is TRBJ1-4 and V is TRBV5-1; 10 nucleotides match TRBD1. The germline V gene encodes CDR1 SGHRS and CDR2 YFSETQ. CDR3 length equals 14 residues. The V and J ends lost 4 bases and 10 bases, in that order; junction bases with no gene match: 7. CDR3 residues: CASSVGTGVLKLFF. DNA of the CDR3: TGCGCCAGCAGCGTCGGGACAGGGGTCTTAAAACTGTTTTTT.

The rearrangement uses TRBV19 and TRBJ2-7, with D possibly being TRBD1 (7 bases). CDR1 is LNHDA, CDR2 SQIVND, per germline (reference sequence). This CDR3 is 14 amino acids long. The V end lost 3 bases, the J end lost 4 bases, and 13 bases lay between the germline ends. This CDR3 is CASSISRGVYEQYF. The CDR3 DNA sequence: TGTGCCAGTAGTATCTCCAGGGGGGTTTACGAGCAGTACTTC.

V and J are TRBV9 and TRBJ1-1; D is undetermined. Germline V gene data show CDR1 as SGDLS and CDR2 as YYNGEE. The CDR3 consists of 14 residues. Trimming left V 4 bases short and J 1 base short, with 11 bases between. The CDR3 DNA is TGTGCCAGCAGCTCTGACGGAGGGAACACTGAAGCTTTCTTT. It is translated as CASSSDGGNTEAFF.

The chain carries TRBV19 and TRBJ1-1, with D perhaps matching TRBD1 (5 bases). This CDR3 spans 14 amino acids. The V gene lost 2 bases and the J gene lost 2 bases, with 9 bases spanning the gap. The germline gives CDR1 LNHDA, CDR2 SQIVND (reference sequence). This chain's CDR3 is CASSIRGLNTEAFF. CDR3 nucleotides: TGTGCCAGTAGTATAAGGGGCCTAAACACTGAAGCTTTCTTT.

This clone was recorded a few times. V usage is TRBV11-2 and J usage is TRBJ1-2; 12 bases align to TRBD1. Germline-derived CDR1 and CDR2 are SGHAT and FQNNGV. Trimming at V came to 5 bases and at J to 8 bases, leaving 12 bases not matched to a gene. This CDR3 comprises 16 residues. CDR3 nucleotide sequence: TGTGCCAGCAGCCCCGGGGCGGGACAGGGGGCGAGAGGCTACACCTTC. It codes for CASSPGAGQGARGYTF.

The chain uses TRBV18 and TRBJ2-1; 8 bases line up with TRBD1. The V and J ends lost 3 bases and 0 bases, in that order; junction bases with no gene match: 7. Germline V gene lookup returns CDR1 KGHSH and CDR2 LQKENI. The CDR3 length is 17 residues. The CDR3 sequence: CASSPIGQGSSYNEQFF. In DNA form, the CDR3 reads TGTGCCAGCTCACCGATTGGACAGGGCAGCTCCTACAATGAGCAGTTCTTC. Full variable domain (remainder filled in from reference TRBV18 and TRBJ2-1): NAGVMQNPRHLVRRRGQEARLRCSPMKGHSHVYWYRQLPEEGLKFMVYLQKENIIDESGMPKERFSAEFPKEGPSILRIQQVVRGDSAAYFCASSPIGQGSSYNEQFFGPGTRLTVL.

V gene TRBV19 combines with J gene TRBJ2-7; 8 bases line up with TRBD2. The CDR3 extends over 14 amino acids. Germline lookup yields CDR1 LNHDA and CDR2 SQIVND (reference sequence). Unmatched junction bases numbered 7, after V lost 6 bases and J lost 3 bases. In DNA, the CDR3 is TGTGCCAGTAGCACAAGCGGGAGTAGCTACGAGCAGTACTTC. It is translated as CASSTSGSSYEQYF.